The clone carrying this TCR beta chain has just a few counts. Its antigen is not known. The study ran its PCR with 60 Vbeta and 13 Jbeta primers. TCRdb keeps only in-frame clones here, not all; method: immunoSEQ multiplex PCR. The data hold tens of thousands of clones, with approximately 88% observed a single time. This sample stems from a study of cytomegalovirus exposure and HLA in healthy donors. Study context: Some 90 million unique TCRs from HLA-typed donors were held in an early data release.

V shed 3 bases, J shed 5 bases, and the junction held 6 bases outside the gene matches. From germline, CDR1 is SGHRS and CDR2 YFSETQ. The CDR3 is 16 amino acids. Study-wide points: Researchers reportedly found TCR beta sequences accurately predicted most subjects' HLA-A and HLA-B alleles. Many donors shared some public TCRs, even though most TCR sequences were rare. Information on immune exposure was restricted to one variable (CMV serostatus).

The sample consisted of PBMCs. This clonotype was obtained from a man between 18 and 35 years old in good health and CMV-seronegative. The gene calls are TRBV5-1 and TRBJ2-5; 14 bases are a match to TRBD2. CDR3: CASSSGLAGAGETQYF. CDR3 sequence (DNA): TGCGCCAGCAGCTCGGGACTAGCGGGAGCTGGGGAGACCCAGTACTTC.